The T cell receptor (beta chain) described here comes from a study of beta chain features in type 1 diabetes (dated by TCRdb to the late 2010s). Turning to the overall study: Patients and healthy donors did not differ in mean age, gender distribution, total cell number or subset yield. The study compared TCRB repertoires of sorted circulating CD4+ T cell subsets between recently diagnosed type 1 diabetes patients and matched healthy donors. A total of some 110 million sorted cells were examined across all samples, and a strong correlation was observed between cell number per subset and RNA yield. Regulatory and stem cell-like memory subsets were isolated from only 8 patients and roughly 8 healthy donors, whereas naive and central memory subsets came from all 30 or so donors.

The full study reports these points: The naive, central memory and regulatory TCRB repertoires appeared to resemble one another more closely among patients than among healthy donors. Shorter templates might have been favored by PCR, but patient and control samples were amplified and corrected together, so both groups would have been affected equally by any skew. Because small numbers of individuals were included in the HLA sub-analyses, any influence of HLA type on TCRB rearrangement was left unresolved. Because cDNA was sequenced instead of genomic DNA, activated cells with high expression could be over-represented, although the groups did not differ in activation or CD3 levels. At VDJ recombination sites, patients with type 1 diabetes made fewer insertions and deleted more nucleotides, a pattern implying thymic rearrangement abnormalities. A moderate but significant shortening of TCRB CDR3 length was observed in type 1 diabetes patients in all four CD4+ subsets.

CDR1 and CDR2, looked up from the germline V gene (reference sequence), are GTSNPN and SVGIG. The germline V end is reduced by 3 bases and the J end by 6 bases; junction bases left unmatched: 5. Measured from the cysteine to the phenylalanine, the CDR3 is 13 residues long. Just CDR3 DNA is preserved here, 39 bases in frame from base 1. This clone was counted between two and nine times. The antigen this receptor binds is unknown. No qualities accompany the bases; no much larger clone lies one base away. Each donor gave one peripheral blood draw, around 100 mL on average, collected into heparinised tubes. Naive, central memory, regulatory and stem cell-like memory CD4+ T cells were sorted on a BD FACSAria II using a panel including CD45RO, CCR7, CD25, CD127, CD95 and CD27. A purity above 98% was achieved for all sorted populations. PBMCs were isolated right away by Lymphoprep density gradient centrifugation and were stained directly, without culture. Samples were stained and sorted in pairs, with one healthy donor and one patient per experiment, so that batch effects were minimized.

The entire amount of isolated RNA was reverse transcribed using the High Capacity cDNA Reverse Transcription Kit, so the sequenced TCRB transcripts were expressed ones. Deep immunoSEQ sequencing was performed on naive, central memory and regulatory T cell samples, with an average of about 3.57 million total reads per sample. Sorted cells were lysed in RLT buffer and RNA was extracted with DNase-treated RNeasy Micro or Mini kits, depending on cell number. Each cell subset was processed separately to prevent cross-contamination, with patient and healthy donor samples processed together. The immunoSEQ multiplex PCR was used to amplify TCRB sequences from cDNA, yielding 87-bp fragments that span the CDR3 region. The amplicons were sequenced using the Illumina HiSeq platform. The study's processing was this. PCR bias was computationally corrected using synthetic template baselines, reads within Hamming distance 2 were collapsed, and singletons that could not be merged were discarded. Reads were aligned against IMGT so that V, D and J genes, CDR3 length and insertions or deletions at six rearrangement sites could be assigned. Within each subset, clonotype counts were normalized to sorted cell number, and only after that were true diversity and Gini coefficients computed with the tcR R package. The overlap coefficient, calculated on TCRB nucleotide sequences, was used to quantify repertoire sharing. As a proxy for the pre-selection repertoire, out-of-frame TCRB sequences from naive cells were analyzed. Drawn from immuneACCESS, this table holds only the in-frame rearrangements with V and J called that TCRdb kept. Clones are partly lost; checked studies trace under half to an unresolved V gene and leave the rest unexplained. V and J calls and clone size follow that table, whereas D and trimming were derived from the DNA. The table for this sample lists hundreds of thousands of clones; around an eighth of them were counted only once. The top ten clonotypes cover 0.022% of the sample.

Sample: naive CD4+ T cells from blood. According to the study, the label for this sample's cell subset or site signals: true naive CD4+ T cells. The sequence joins TRBV30 to TRBJ2-7, and TRBD1 matches 10 of the central bases. The sequence came from a man in his late teens or twenties with type 1 diabetes. The DNA sequence is as follows: TGTGCCTGGAGAGGACAGGGGGAGGGCGAGCAGTACTTC. Its amino acids are CAWRGQGEGEQYF.